This TCR beta chain was retrieved from a study of T-cell memory formation after mild COVID-19. Using its own MiXCR run on the 5' RACE reads, TCRdb lists one record per CDR3 protein. Altogether about 540,000 distinct CDR3 sequences are present, approximately 20% being singletons, with the ten largest covering 9.5% to 15%. The length of the CDR3 is 14 residues. With 5 bases removed from V and 0 bases from J, the gap between germline ends came to 11 bases. Germline V gene sequence: CDR1 SGHVS, CDR2 FQNEAQ. General observations from the study: Cross-reactive memory apparently joined, as some responding clones appeared in pre-infection memory.

This clonotype appeared a few times. Antigen specificity is unknown. Specimen: PBMCs or a T cell subset sorted from them (not recorded which). The genes are TRBV7-8 and TRBJ2-7; D possibly corresponds to TRBD1 (5 bases). The source of this sequence is an adult woman who had mild COVID-19 (a few samples of this study predate the infection). Cell type and time point are not known. The CDR3, as DNA: TGTGCCAGCAGCCACAGACAGTCCTCCTACGAGCAGTACTTC. Translating gives CASSHRQSSYEQYF. The entire variable domain, with the rest obtained from reference TRBV7-8 and TRBJ2-7, is as follows: GAGVSQSPRYKVAKRGQDVALRCDPISGHVSLFWYQQALGQGPEFLTYFQNEAQLDKSGLPSDRFFAERPEGSVSTLKIQRTQQEDSAVYLCASSHRQSSYEQYFGPGTRLTVT.